This T cell receptor (beta chain) was documented in a study of blood T cells in healthy people across ages. The use of a sample-barcoded 5' primer and a J-beta primer mix characterized a second PCR of 7 to 11 cycles. Each cDNA molecule was tagged by a template-switch adaptor with 12 random nucleotides. In TCRdb, the 5' RACE reads were re-called with MiXCR into one record per CDR3 protein. This sample has about 1,600,000 distinct CDR3 sequences; roughly 40% occur once, and the top ten carry under 8%. The germline CDR1 and CDR2 sequences are MNHEY and SVGAGI. The CDR3 totals 14 residues. The V end was cut by 2 bases, the J end by 5 bases, with 12 bases between. As for this clonotype: Its antigen is not known.

Points from the study as a whole: Unsorted PBMCs ruled out conclusive naive versus antigen-experienced comparison.

This chain connects TRBV6-5 to TRBJ1-2; D may be TRBD1 (5 bases). Input material: blood. This clonotype was obtained from a woman between 18 and 30 years old in good health. CDR3 nucleotide sequence: TGTGCCAGCAGTTACGGGTCCGGGGGGTATGGCTACACCTTC. Residues: CASSYGSGGYGYTF.